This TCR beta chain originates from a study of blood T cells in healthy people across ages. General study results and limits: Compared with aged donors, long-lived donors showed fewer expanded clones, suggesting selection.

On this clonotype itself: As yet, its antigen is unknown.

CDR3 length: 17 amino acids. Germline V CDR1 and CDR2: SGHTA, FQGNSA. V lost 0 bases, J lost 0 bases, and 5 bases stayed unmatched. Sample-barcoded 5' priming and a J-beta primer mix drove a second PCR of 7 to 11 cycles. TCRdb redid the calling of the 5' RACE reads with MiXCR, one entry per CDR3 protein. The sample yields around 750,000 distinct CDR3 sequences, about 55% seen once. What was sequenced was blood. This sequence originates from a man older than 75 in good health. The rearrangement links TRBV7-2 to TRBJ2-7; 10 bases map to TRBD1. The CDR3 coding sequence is TGTGCCAGCAGCTTAGCCGGACAGGGGGTGAACTCCTACGAGCAGTACTTC. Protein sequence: CASSLAGQGVNSYEQYF. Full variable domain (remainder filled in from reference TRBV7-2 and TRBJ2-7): GAGVSQSPSNKVTEKGKDVELRCDPISGHTALYWYRQSLGQGLEFLIYFQGNSAPDKSGLPSDRFSAERTGGSVSTLTIQRTQQEDSAVYLCASSLAGQGVNSYEQYFGPGTRLTVT.